This entry is about one T cell receptor beta chain. Original handling: From reference gene primer amplification, estimates of nucleated cell counts were derived. Only in-frame clones appear in the TCRdb table, and some are missing; sequencing was by immunoSEQ multiplex PCR. The V and J calls and the clone size are those of that table, but D and trimming were determined from the DNA. The sample has fewer than 250,000 clones, about 88% seen once. This sample was included in a study of blood T cell repertoires in COVID-19. Study summary: From the United States, Italy and Spain came samples of acute and convalescent COVID-19. From T cells, B-cell-depleted T cells, or PBMCs came the material, which was cDNA or gDNA.

The V gene lost 5 bases and the J gene lost 9 bases, with 20 bases spanning the gap. Looked up from germline, CDR1 is LNHDA and CDR2 is SQIVND (reference sequence). The length of the CDR3 is 16 residues. Material: peripheral blood. V and J are TRBV19 and TRBJ1-6, with D unresolved. The sequence came from a man in his forties or fifties with acute or convalescent COVID-19. CDR3 loop: CASSRLVFDGGSPLHF. In DNA, the CDR3 is TGTGCCAGTAGTCGGTTAGTATTTGATGGAGGTTCACCCCTCCACTTT.